The rows below give T cell receptor beta chains drawn from one sample of a study of a mutant IDH1 vaccine in newly diagnosed glioma. No cognate antigen is known for these TCRs. Generated by immunoSEQ multiplex PCR, the TCRdb table keeps only in-frame clones and is missing some. The table lists 35,000 to 50,000 clones, roughly 80% of them singletons, with under 6% in the top ten. The specimen was PBMCs, collected from a glioma patient whose treatment included an IDH1 peptide vaccine. The source of these receptors is a woman aged 45-65 years with glioma. Each CDR3 is given without its conserved first and last residue.

13,TRBJ2-7,TRBV27,ASSPGGLPLTEQY
12,TRBJ2-6,TRBV5-6,ASSRGTGANVLT
10,TRBJ2-2,TRBV9,ASSGYTGELF
11,TRBJ1-2,TRBV4-1,ASSPQGNYGYT
13,TRBJ1-5,TRBV9,ASSLGTLANQPQH
12,TRBJ1-6,TRBV10-3,AVTPGPSDSPLH
13,TRBJ1-1,TRBV4-3,ASSQALTGRREAF
12,TRBJ1-1,TRBV27,ASSERFRGTEAF
14,TRBJ2-1,TRBV5-6,ASSPYGTGDGVGQF
11,TRBJ2-7,TRBV5-4,ASSQGQDHEQY
12,TRBJ1-1,TRBV6-5,ASILGIQGTEAF
12,TRBJ1-5,TRBV6-9,ATHRRPSNQPQH
10,TRBJ1-4,TRBV5-6,ASSLAAGKLF
10,TRBJ2-2,TRBV19,ASGTSPGELF
13,TRBJ1-1,TRBV5-5,ASSWGGGASYEAF
13,TRBJ1-1,TRBV6-5,ASRRERTVNTEAF
12,TRBJ1-5,TRBV7-2,ASSSGGRGQPQH
14,TRBJ1-1,TRBV9,ASTPDWGSWDTEAF
13,TRBJ2-1,TRBV2,ASSRSGTGWNEQF
13,TRBJ1-2,TRBV9,ASSVGSFDRKGYT
11,TRBJ2-3,TRBV5-4,ASKAGNTDTQY
13,TRBJ2-7,TRBV6-4,ASSDSVGGLYEQY
12,TRBJ2-5,TRBV5-6,ASSIGTGQETQY
15,TRBJ2-2,TRBV4-3,ASSQEVLAGRVGELF
16,TRBJ1-5,TRBV27,ASSLRFKGIGSNQPQH
12,TRBJ2-7,TRBV19,ASSYSGGSYEQY
12,TRBJ1-4,TRBV6-1,ASIHDGNNEKLF
13,TRBJ1-5,TRBV7-3,ASSLLGGLNQPQH
9,TRBJ1-2,TRBV4-1,ASSQDNGYT
10,TRBJ1-2,TRBV5-1,ASSGDSYGYT
14,TRBJ1-6,TRBV15,ATSRGPAQINSPLH
12,TRBJ1-5,TRBV7-2,ASSRGVSNQPQH
12,TRBJ1-4,TRBV2,ASSAQDLNEKLF
16,TRBJ2-7,TRBV11-3,ASSLDGLRRGGAYEQY
13,TRBJ2-5,TRBV6-1,ASSERTPSVVTQY
12,TRBJ1-4,TRBV6-5,ASSQGGTNEKLF
11,TRBJ1-2,TRBV14,ASSRDGNYGYT
13,TRBJ1-3,TRBV2,ASSPELSTPNTIY
13,TRBJ1-5,TRBV5-4,ASSKSGGINQPQH
13,TRBJ2-5,TRBV5-1,ASSFGTSGKETQY
15,TRBJ1-6,TRBV4-1,ASSPGPIPTYNSPLH
12,TRBJ2-5,TRBV30,AWSRDRAWETQY
11,TRBJ2-5,TRBV5-1,ASGGGDQETQY
12,TRBJ1-1,TRBV14,ASSSNRVNTEAF
12,TRBJ2-7,TRBV27,ASSFAQGQYEQY
11,TRBJ1-2,TRBV7-9,ASSLEGSRGYT
14,TRBJ2-2,TRBV6-4,ASSDSGVSEIGELF